These T cell receptor beta chains were read from a single sample in a study of T cell changes during pregnancy in multiple sclerosis. TCRdb's table, derived via immunoSEQ multiplex PCR, lists solely in-frame clones and lacks some. The top ten clones hold about 3.5% of a sample with about 110,000 clones, 91% of them seen once. The material was peripheral blood, obtained after pregnancy. The source of these receptors is a female donor with multiple sclerosis, enrolled in a pregnancy study. Both conserved end residues are part of each CDR3. The order of the fields is CDR3 protein, CDR3 DNA, J gene, CDR3 length, clone size, V gene, D gene. The D gene is left open where the match is weak. Size is stated for part of the rows, as once, few or many counts, or as a class when the clone is expanded.

CASEQGTQLGNQPQHF | TGTGCCAGCGAACAGGGGACTCAATTGGGCAATCAGCCCCAGCATTTT | TRBJ1-5 | 16 | once | TRBV5-8 | TRBD1
CASSLAPSYEQYF | TGTGCCAGCAGTCTAGCCCCCAGCTACGAGCAGTACTTC | TRBJ2-7 | 13 | . | TRBV27 | .
CASKTHGGRKNNEQFF | TGTGCCAGTAAAACTCACGGGGGGAGGAAAAACAATGAGCAGTTCTTC | TRBJ2-1 | 16 | . | TRBV27 | TRBD2
CASSVGRGETQYF | TGTGCCAGCAGCGTAGGCAGGGGGGAGACCCAGTACTTC | TRBJ2-5 | 13 | . | TRBV9 | TRBD1
CASSSGAWTLETQYF | TGTGCCAGCAGCTCCGGAGCCTGGACACTAGAGACCCAGTACTTC | TRBJ2-5 | 15 | many | TRBV5-6 | .
CSVRSSGETQYF | TGCAGCGTTCGGTCTAGCGGAGAGACCCAGTACTTC | TRBJ2-5 | 12 | . | TRBV29-1 | TRBD2
CASTRTGGGHNQPQHF | TGTGCCAGCACGCGGACAGGTGGGGGCCACAATCAGCCCCAGCATTTT | TRBJ1-5 | 16 | . | TRBV6-6 | TRBD1
CASSDPDRVSSYEQYF | TGTGCCAGCAGTGACCCAGACAGGGTGAGCTCCTACGAGCAGTACTTC | TRBJ2-7 | 16 | . | TRBV2 | TRBD1
CSVVDRANTEAFF | TGCAGCGTTGTAGACAGGGCTAACACTGAAGCTTTCTTT | TRBJ1-1 | 13 | once | TRBV29-1 | TRBD1
CASSLASGTGGYEQYF | TGTGCCAGCAGTTTAGCGTCGGGGACAGGGGGCTACGAGCAGTACTTC | TRBJ2-7 | 16 | . | TRBV27 | TRBD1
CASSTGPYEQYF | TGTGCCAGCAGTACAGGGCCCTACGAGCAGTACTTC | TRBJ2-7 | 12 | . | TRBV2 | .
CASSLAGGAYEQFF | TGTGCCAGCAGTTTGGCCGGGGGGGCCTATGAGCAGTTCTTC | TRBJ2-1 | 14 | . | TRBV27 | TRBD2
CAWSATGTRNGYTF | TGTGCCTGGAGTGCAACCGGGACTCGGAATGGCTACACCTTC | TRBJ1-2 | 14 | . | TRBV30 | .
CASSPGQSYGYTF | TGTGCCAGCAGCCCGGGACAGTCCTATGGCTACACCTTC | TRBJ1-2 | 13 | . | TRBV6-5 | TRBD1
CATRLAGAPGELFF | TGTGCCACCAGACTAGCGGGGGCTCCCGGGGAGCTGTTTTTT | TRBJ2-2 | 14 | once | TRBV15 | TRBD2
CASSVAGSGVTDTQYF | TGTGCCAGCAGCGTAGCTGGTAGCGGGGTAACAGATACGCAGTATTTT | TRBJ2-3 | 16 | . | TRBV9 | TRBD2
CASSLRVAEAFF | TGTGCCAGCAGCCTCAGGGTTGCGGAAGCTTTCTTT | TRBJ1-1 | 12 | . | TRBV5-6 | .
CASSQQPTSGGADTQYF | TGTGCCAGCAGCCAGCAGCCTACTAGCGGGGGGGCAGATACGCAGTATTTT | TRBJ2-3 | 17 | . | TRBV7-3 | TRBD2
CASSLGASYGYTF | TGTGCCAGCAGCTTAGGGGCGAGCTATGGCTACACCTTC | TRBJ1-2 | 13 | . | TRBV7-9 | .
CASSQGTVVSGNTIYF | TGTGCCAGCAGTCAAGGGACAGTCGTCTCTGGAAACACCATATATTTT | TRBJ1-3 | 16 | . | TRBV28 | TRBD1
CASSERQANYGYTF | TGTGCCAGCAGTGAAAGACAAGCTAACTATGGCTACACCTTC | TRBJ1-2 | 14 | . | TRBV27 | .
CATQSFANQPQHF | TGTGCCACCCAGTCGTTTGCCAATCAGCCCCAGCATTTT | TRBJ1-5 | 13 | . | TRBV19 | .
CASSSRTSGGNEQFF | TGTGCCAGCAGCTCCCGGACTAGCGGGGGGAATGAGCAGTTCTTC | TRBJ2-1 | 15 | . | TRBV11-3 | TRBD2
CASSLGGNLVAFF | TGTGCCAGCAGTTTAGGGGGGAATCTGGTGGCTTTCTTT | TRBJ1-1 | 13 | . | TRBV28 | .
CASSLMGSWTGELFF | TGTGCCAGCAGCTTGATGGGGAGTTGGACCGGGGAGCTGTTTTTT | TRBJ2-2 | 15 | . | TRBV5-5 | .
CASSEVVVTDTQYF | TGTGCCAGCAGTGAAGTTGTAGTGACAGATACGCAGTATTTT | TRBJ2-3 | 14 | once | TRBV6-1 | .
CASSRQAESSDEQFF | TGTGCCAGCAGCCGACAGGCGGAATCCAGCGATGAGCAGTTCTTC | TRBJ2-1 | 15 | . | TRBV6-4 | .
CASSIGDTNTEAFF | TGTGCCAGTAGTATAGGGGACACCAACACTGAAGCTTTCTTT | TRBJ1-1 | 14 | . | TRBV19 | .